This entry lists 10 T cell receptor beta chains sequenced from one sample in a study of T cell responses to AZD1222 COVID-19 vaccine. Sequencing used immunoSEQ multiplex PCR; TCRdb keeps in-frame clones, though not all of them. The table lists more than 75,000 clones, 80% to 90% of them singletons. The sample in question was peripheral blood, obtained on day 0 of AZD1222 vaccination. The receptors were sampled from an adult in good health.

V gene TRBV12-3 or TRBV12-4 combines with J gene TRBJ1-2; D is ambiguous. CDR3 size: 12 residues. V was cut by 2 bases and J by 5 bases, with 6 bases left in between. The CDR3 DNA reads as TGTGCCAGCAGTTTAATGGGGTATGGCTACACCTTC. This codes for CASSLMGYGYTF.

This clone was recorded only once. The chain links TRBV28 to TRBJ2-7; D unresolved. With 3 bases removed from V and 4 bases from J, the gap between germline ends came to 7 bases. CDR3 length: 12 residues. Germline-derived CDR1 and CDR2 are MDHEN and SYDVKM. The CDR3 region is CASSFLIYEQYF. The CDR3 DNA sequence: TGTGCCAGCAGTTTTCTGATTTACGAGCAGTACTTC.

The table lists this clone with a count of one. This sequence joins TRBV5-1 and TRBJ2-5; 8 bases agree with TRBD2. Germline V gene sequence: CDR1 SGHRS, CDR2 YFSETQ. With 4 bases clipped from V and 0 bases from J, the junction kept 5 bases outside the gene matches. This CDR3 comprises 15 residues. For the CDR3, the DNA is TGCGCCAGCAGCCATAGCGGGACTAACCAAGAGACCCAGTACTTC. Protein product: CASSHSGTNQETQYF.

This chain joins TRBV28 and TRBJ1-2, with no clear D. Deletions cut 6 bases from V and 3 bases from J, with 2 bases between. The CDR3 runs to 10 residues. CDR1 MDHEN and CDR2 SYDVKM come from the germline V gene. The CDR3 spells CASRDYGYTF. The CDR3 bases are TGTGCCAGCAGGGACTATGGCTACACCTTC.

J is TRBJ1-4 and V is TRBV3-1 (or the pseudogene TRBV3-2); D not certain. Germline CDR1 reads LGHDT; CDR2 reads YNNKEL (reference sequence). V was cut by 1 base and J by 8 bases, with 11 bases left in between. This CDR3 has 14 amino acids. In nucleotides, the CDR3 is TGTGCCAGCAGCCAAGTTGTGTCGGGAGAAAAACTGTTTTTT. Residues: CASSQVVSGEKLFF.

J is TRBJ1-4 and V is TRBV27; possible D gene TRBD1, 5 bases. V was trimmed by 0 bases and J by 7 bases, leaving 15 bases between them. Germline CDR1 is MNHEY and CDR2 is SMNVEV (reference sequence). The CDR3 totals 16 residues. The CDR3 DNA reads TGTGCCAGCAGTTTATCTGCCAGGGTGATGGGTGAAAAACTGTTTTTT. Residues: CASSLSARVMGEKLFF.

On this clone itself: It differs at one base from a far larger clone, so likely a read error. The chain links TRBV28 to TRBJ1-2, with D uncertain. CDR3 length: 12 amino acids. V lost 2 bases, J lost 4 bases, and 5 bases lay in between. Germline-derived CDR1 and CDR2 are MDHEN and SYDVKM. In DNA, the CDR3 is TGTGCCAGCAGTTTACCGGGCTATGGCTACACCTTC. Protein product: CASSLPGYGYTF.

The J gene is TRBJ2-5, the V gene TRBV19, with 12 positions matching TRBD2. The V gene's germline CDR1 is LNHDA and CDR2 SQIVND (reference sequence). The CDR3 has 15 amino acids. With V trimmed by 6 bases and J by 7 bases, 9 bases remained unmatched. The CDR3 coding sequence is TGTGCCAGTAGAAGACTAGCGGGAGCGGGAGGGACCCAGTACTTC. This gives the protein CASRRLAGAGGTQYF.

The gene calls are TRBV5-1 and TRBJ1-1; D uncertain. The CDR3 totals 15 residues. The ends were cut back, 0 bases at V and 4 bases at J, with 13 bases in the middle. From germline, CDR1 is SGHRS and CDR2 YFSETQ. The chain's CDR3 is CASSLGQPWGTEAFF. In DNA form, the CDR3 reads TGCGCCAGCAGCTTGGGACAACCTTGGGGCACTGAAGCTTTCTTT.

This clone has just one count. The CDR3 spells CARPWEPSWYEQYF. CDR3 coding DNA: TGCGCCAGGCCCTGGGAGCCCTCCTGGTACGAGCAGTACTTC. The chain carries TRBV10-2 and TRBJ2-7; D possibly corresponds to TRBD2 (5 bases). Germline loops: CDR1 WSHSY, CDR2 SAAADI. The V gene lost 9 bases and the J gene lost 4 bases, with 19 bases spanning the gap. This CDR3 is built from 14 residues.